The rows below give T cell receptor beta chains drawn from one sample of a study of T cell responses to AZD1222 COVID-19 vaccine. Here immunoSEQ multiplex PCR was the method, and the copy in TCRdb shows in-frame clones only, minus some. The table includes roughly 180,000 clones, 85% to 95% detected once. Material: peripheral blood, obtained on day 0 of AZD1222 vaccination. The receptors come from an adult in good health. Each CDR3 is given with its conserved first and last residue. Each record gives: V gene, CDR3 length, J gene, D gene, CDR3 protein, CDR3 DNA. A D gene is named only where the DNA matches it firmly.

v_gene: TRBV10-3; len: 16; j_gene: TRBJ1-2; d_gene: -; CDR3aa: CAISFRGDGSNYGYTF; CDR3nt: TGTGCCATCAGCTTTCGGGGGGACGGTTCTAACTATGGCTACACCTTC
v_gene: TRBV30; len: 14; j_gene: TRBJ2-7; d_gene: TRBD2; CDR3aa: CAWSVQRGAYEQYF; CDR3nt: TGTGCCTGGAGTGTCCAGCGGGGTGCCTACGAGCAGTACTTC
v_gene: TRBV7-9; len: 15; j_gene: TRBJ2-4; d_gene: -; CDR3aa: CASSSAMGARNIQYF; CDR3nt: TGTGCCAGCAGCTCAGCGATGGGGGCCAGGAACATTCAGTACTTC
v_gene: TRBV9; len: 11; j_gene: TRBJ2-2; d_gene: -; CDR3aa: CASSGTGELFF; CDR3nt: TGTGCCAGCAGCGGTACCGGGGAGCTGTTTTTT
v_gene: TRBV30; len: 12; j_gene: TRBJ2-2; d_gene: -; CDR3aa: CAWSGGPGELFF; CDR3nt: TGTGCCTGGAGCGGAGGACCCGGGGAGCTGTTTTTT
v_gene: TRBV5-6; len: 18; j_gene: TRBJ2-6; d_gene: -; CDR3aa: CASSSPPRATSGANVLTF; CDR3nt: TGTGCCAGCAGCTCCCCCCCGCGGGCCACCTCTGGGGCCAACGTCCTGACTTTC
v_gene: TRBV6-5; len: 14; j_gene: TRBJ2-3; d_gene: TRBD1; CDR3aa: CASRMTGNRDTQYF; CDR3nt: TGTGCCAGCAGGATGACAGGGAACCGAGATACGCAGTATTTT
v_gene: TRBV2; len: 16; j_gene: TRBJ2-1; d_gene: -; CDR3aa: CASRAQSGVSYNEQFF; CDR3nt: TGTGCCAGCAGGGCCCAGTCGGGGGTTTCCTACAATGAGCAGTTCTTC
v_gene: TRBV11-2; len: 14; j_gene: TRBJ1-2; d_gene: TRBD1; CDR3aa: CASSWGQGRLGYTF; CDR3nt: TGTGCCAGCAGCTGGGGACAGGGACGCCTTGGCTACACCTTC
v_gene: TRBV5-6; len: 14; j_gene: TRBJ1-6; d_gene: -; CDR3aa: CASSLGQGFSPLHF; CDR3nt: TGTGCCAGCAGCTTGGGGCAGGGGTTTTCACCCCTCCACTTT
v_gene: TRBV5-1; len: 12; j_gene: TRBJ2-7; d_gene: -; CDR3aa: CASRAGAGEQYF; CDR3nt: TGCGCCAGCAGGGCAGGGGCGGGCGAGCAGTACTTC
v_gene: TRBV5-1; len: 15; j_gene: TRBJ2-2; d_gene: TRBD2; CDR3aa: CASSFGLAGAGELFF; CDR3nt: TGCGCCAGCAGCTTCGGACTAGCGGGAGCCGGGGAGCTGTTTTTT
v_gene: TRBV28; len: 14; j_gene: TRBJ1-1; d_gene: TRBD1; CDR3aa: CASRLGQRNTEAFF; CDR3nt: TGTGCCAGCAGGCTGGGACAGAGGAACACTGAAGCTTTCTTT
v_gene: TRBV24-1; len: 17; j_gene: TRBJ2-5; d_gene: TRBD1; CDR3aa: CATSGTTGTGNQETQYF; CDR3nt: TGTGCCACCAGTGGGACCACCGGGACAGGGAACCAAGAGACCCAGTACTTC